This T cell receptor (beta chain) is drawn from a study of T cell responses to AZD1222 COVID-19 vaccine. This clone was observed a single time. The antigen is not known. The study's findings and limits: The breadth and depth of Spike-specific TCRs increased once two AZD1222 doses had been given. AZD1222 recipients seropositive at baseline numbered only five to seven. Every sample of the repertoires postdated the peak T cell response. Donors in the cohort were predominantly white British and more often female, and clonal diversity was possibly underestimated.

This table comes from immunoSEQ multiplex PCR, and its TCRdb copy is limited to in-frame clones, with some not included. Among fewer than 50,000 clones listed, less than 95% were seen once. This TCR was recovered from an adult who received the AZD1222 COVID-19 vaccine. Sample: peripheral blood, taken 28 days after the second AZD1222 dose.

The CDR3 region has the DNA TGTGCCAGCAGCAGGGCAGGGGTTACCACCGGGGAGCTGTTTTTT. This gives the protein CASSRAGVTTGELFF. The V gene is TRBV3-1 (or the pseudogene TRBV3-2), the J gene TRBJ2-2; the D gene is possibly TRBD1 (6 bases). The germline CDR1 and CDR2 sequences are LGHDT and YNNKEL (reference sequence). The CDR3 sequence is 15 residues long. Trimming took 5 bases from V and 4 from J, leaving 14 bases between them.